This T cell receptor (beta chain) was documented in a study of CD8 T cells in Susac syndrome. Random hexamers were used to reverse transcribe roughly 0.5 to 1 ug of RNA. TCRdb ran MiXCR on the immunoSEQ multiplex PCR reads and lists one entry per CDR3 protein. This sample has roughly 200,000 distinct CDR3 sequences; roughly 95% occur once, and the top ten carry approximately 0.09%. There are 14 residues in the CDR3. With 6 bases removed from V and 7 bases from J, the gap between germline ends came to 18 bases. The germline V gene encodes CDR1 DFQATT and CDR2 SNEGSKA (reference sequence). The V gene is TRBV20-1, the J gene TRBJ1-4, with D unresolved. This receptor was obtained from a human donor with multiple sclerosis. Input material: CD4+ T cells from PBMCs. CDR3 coding DNA: TGCAGTGCCCACGTGGGGTCTAGGTCTGAAAAACTGTTTTTT. Its protein product is CSAHVGSRSEKLFF.